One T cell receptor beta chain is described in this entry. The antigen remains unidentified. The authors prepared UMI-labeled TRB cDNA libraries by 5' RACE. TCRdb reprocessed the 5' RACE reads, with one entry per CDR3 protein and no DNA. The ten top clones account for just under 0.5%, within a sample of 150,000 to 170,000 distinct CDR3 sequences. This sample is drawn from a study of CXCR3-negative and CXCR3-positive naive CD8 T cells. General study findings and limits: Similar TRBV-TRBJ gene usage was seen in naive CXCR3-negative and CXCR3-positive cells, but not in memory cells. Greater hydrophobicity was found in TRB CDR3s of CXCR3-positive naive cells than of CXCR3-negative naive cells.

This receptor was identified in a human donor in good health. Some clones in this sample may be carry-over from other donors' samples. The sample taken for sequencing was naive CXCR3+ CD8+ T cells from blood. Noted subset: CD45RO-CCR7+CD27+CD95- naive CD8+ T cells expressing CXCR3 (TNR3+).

The CDR3 spells CATSRDGSRREQYF. The genes are TRBV15 and TRBJ2-7. From germline, CDR1 is LNHNV and CDR2 YYDKDF (reference sequence). The CDR3 is made up of 14 amino acids. The full variable domain, in which reference TRBV15 and TRBJ2-7 provide the parts outside the CDR3, is DAMVIQNPRYQVTQFGKPVTLSCSQTLNHNVMYWYQQKSSQAPKLLFHYYDKDFNNEADTPDNFQSRRPNTSFCFLDIRSPGLGDTAMYLCATSRDGSRREQYFGPGTRLTVT.